The 2 T cell receptor beta chains below were found in one sample sequenced in a study of identifying expanded T cells in peripheral blood. Sequencing used immunoSEQ multiplex PCR; TCRdb keeps in-frame clones, though not all of them. This table holds approximately 92,000 clones, approximately 81% found once. Sequencing was done on a sample of blood. These receptors were taken from a person between 18 and 75 years old in good health.

The chain links TRBV7-6 to TRBJ2-3, with 9 bases aligning to TRBD1. Trimming at V came to 1 base and at J to 11 bases, leaving 10 bases not matched to a gene. This CDR3 comprises 15 residues. CDR1 SGHVS and CDR2 FNYEAQ come from the germline V gene. In DNA, the CDR3 is TGTGCCAGCAGCTTAGGGACAGGGGTGGTTGATGGGCAGTATTTT. Protein: CASSLGTGVVDGQYF.

CDR3 bases: TGTGCCAGCAGCTTAGGAATCCGCGGAGCTTTCTTT. Residues: CASSLGIRGAFF. The chain has TRBV7-2 and TRBJ1-1, with D hard to call. CDR3 length equals 12 residues. Germline V gene sequence: CDR1 SGHTA, CDR2 FQGNSA. V was shortened by 1 base and J by 10 bases, with 10 bases between the two germline ends.